These 15 T cell receptor beta chains were sequenced from one sample in a study of blood T cell repertoires in COVID-19. Assay used: immunoSEQ multiplex PCR; TCRdb lists only in-frame clones, some missing. The data contain fewer than 35,000 clones, about 89% of them seen just once; the ten biggest clones take up over 4%. The sequencing input was peripheral blood. These receptor sequences come from a man aged 70-80 years with active COVID-19.

The chain couples TRBV5-3 to TRBJ1-2; 7 nucleotides line up with TRBD1. TRBV5-3 is known as an ORF, though its function is uncertain. This CDR3 region has 15 residues. Germline trimming cut 0 bases from V and 4 bases from J; bases unmatched to any gene: 6. CDR3 protein: CARSLAWDSLYGYTF. The CDR3 DNA follows: TGTGCCAGAAGCTTGGCCTGGGACAGCCTCTATGGCTACACCTTC.

In its sample, this clone was seen once. The V call is TRBV7-3, the J call TRBJ2-7; D gene uncertain. V shed 5 bases and J shed 5 bases, with 10 bases lying between them. The germline gives CDR1 SGHTA, CDR2 FQGTGA. CDR3 length equals 12 residues. The CDR3 sequence is CASSPGNDEQYF. In nucleotides, the CDR3 is TGTGCCAGCAGCCCCGGTAATGACGAGCAGTACTTC. The whole variable domain, filled in from reference TRBV7-3 and TRBJ2-7, reads GAGVSQTPSNKVTEKGKYVELRCDPISGHTALYWYRQSLGQGPEFLIYFQGTGAADDSGLPNDRFFAVRPEGSVSTLKIQRTERGDSAVYLCASSPGNDEQYFGPGTRLTVT.

The CDR3 loop is CASNLGHTPSTDTQYF. The DNA of the CDR3 is TGTGCCAGCAACCTGGGGCATACTCCTAGCACAGATACGCAGTATTTT. This rearrangement joins TRBV21-1 to TRBJ2-3; no DNA check was done on the table's D call, TRBD1. TRBV21-1 is termed a pseudogene. This CDR3 contains 16 residues.

The rearrangement links TRBV5-4 to TRBJ1-3; D uncertain. The CDR3 loop spans 16 amino acids. CDR1 SGHNT and CDR2 YYREEE come from the germline V gene (reference sequence). Trimming took off 1 base at V and 3 bases at J, with 14 bases between the two ends. The DNA of the CDR3 is TGTGCCAGCAGCTTGTTCGGTATACAGAGTGGAAACACCATATATTTT. Amino acid sequence: CASSLFGIQSGNTIYF. Based on the CDR3 plus reference TRBV5-4 and TRBJ1-3, the full variable domain is ETGVTQSPTHLIKTRGQQVTLRCSSQSGHNTVSWYQQALGQGPQFIFQYYREEENGRGNFPPRFSGLQFPNYSSELNVNALELDDSALYLCASSLFGIQSGNTIYFGEGSWLTVV.

This clone appeared once. The chain recombines TRBV9 with TRBJ2-1, with 10 positions matching TRBD2. The J segment lost 5 bases and the V segment lost 1 base, leaving 3 bases of the junction unmatched. CDR3 size: 15 residues. CDR1 and CDR2 (germline): SGDLS, YYNGEE. The DNA of the CDR3 is TGTGCCAGCAGCGTAACAGGACTAGCGGACAATGAGCAGTTCTTC. It is translated as CASSVTGLADNEQFF.

The V and J genes are TRBV6-1 and TRBJ1-6, with 7 nucleotides matching TRBD1. CDR3 size: 16 residues. The V segment lost 3 bases and the J segment 4 bases; nucleotides outside the gene matches: 6. The germline V gene encodes CDR1 MNHNS and CDR2 SASEGT. The CDR3 sequence is CASSDTPGQYNSPLHF. DNA of the CDR3: TGTGCCAGCAGTGACACCCCGGGACAGTATAATTCACCCCTCCACTTT.

The chain employs TRBV7-6 and TRBJ2-3; the D is unclear. CDR1 and CDR2 (germline): SGHVS, FNYEAQ. CDR3 size: 17 residues. V lost 5 bases to trimming and J lost 2 bases, with 20 bases between them. CDR3 amino acids: CASSPRLFNGYTDTQYF. CDR3 in DNA: TGTGCCAGCAGCCCCCGCCTTTTTAACGGGTACACAGATACGCAGTATTTT.

This rearrangement joins TRBV7-8 to TRBJ1-5, with TRBD1 identical over 7 bases. CDR1 is SGHVS, CDR2 FQNEAQ, per germline. J lost 7 bases, V lost 1 base, and 1 base had no gene match. The CDR3 is 13 residues long. CDR3 protein: CASSLVGGQPQHF. CDR3 in DNA: TGTGCCAGCAGCTTAGTAGGGGGCCAGCCCCAGCATTTT.

This CDR3 is CASSLDPGTGNEQYF. In DNA form, the CDR3 reads TGTGCCAGCAGCTTGGACCCCGGGACAGGGAACGAGCAGTACTTC. The V call is TRBV5-5, the J call TRBJ2-7, with 9 bases aligning to TRBD1. Trimming took 0 bases from V and 5 from J; bases not matched to a gene: 6. The CDR3 is 15 amino acids. The germline V gene has CDR1 SGHKS and CDR2 YYEKEE (reference sequence).

The V gene is TRBV18, the J gene TRBJ1-6; a weak D match, TRBD1 (5 bases). V shed 3 bases and J shed 7 bases, with 7 bases lying between them. The germline gives CDR1 KGHSH, CDR2 LQKENI. The CDR3 contains 13 residues. The DNA of the CDR3 is TGTGCCAGCTCACCGGGGCAGAATTCACCCCTCCACTTT. It encodes CASSPGQNSPLHF. Filled out from reference TRBV18 and TRBJ1-6, the complete variable domain reads NAGVMQNPRHLVRRRGQEARLRCSPMKGHSHVYWYRQLPEEGLKFMVYLQKENIIDESGMPKERFSAEFPKEGPSILRIQQVVRGDSAAYFCASSPGQNSPLHFGNGTRLTVT.

The chain links TRBV6-5 to TRBJ2-2; the D is unclear. Germline loops: CDR1 MNHEY, CDR2 SVGAGI. V dropped 7 bases and J dropped 6 bases, with 6 bases sitting between them. The CDR3 runs 11 residues. Written as DNA, the CDR3 is TGTGCCAGCACCCTACCCGGGGAGCTGTTTTTT. This sequence encodes CASTLPGELFF.

This clone came up once. The chain recombines TRBV5-4 with TRBJ2-5; 9 nucleotides align to TRBD1. Germline values: CDR1 SGHNT, CDR2 YYREEE (reference sequence). V lost 4 bases to trimming and J lost 4 bases; unmatched junction nucleotides: 11. The CDR3 contains 16 residues. CDR3 protein: CASSVGGGTGRETQYF. The CDR3 DNA reads TGTGCCAGCAGCGTTGGAGGTGGGACAGGGCGAGAGACCCAGTACTTC. Based on the CDR3 plus reference TRBV5-4 and TRBJ2-5, the full variable domain is ETGVTQSPTHLIKTRGQQVTLRCSSQSGHNTVSWYQQALGQGPQFIFQYYREEENGRGNFPPRFSGLQFPNYSSELNVNALELDDSALYLCASSVGGGTGRETQYFGPGTRLLVL.

This clone was counted a single time. The chain carries TRBV5-1 and TRBJ2-3, with 9 bases lining up with TRBD1. The V segment lost 5 bases and the J segment 6 bases; nucleotides outside the gene matches: 10. CDR1 SGHRS and CDR2 YFSETQ come from the germline V gene. This CDR3 comprises 15 residues. In DNA form, the CDR3 reads TGCGCCAGCAGTGCAGGACAGGGGAGGTTGGATACGCAGTATTTT. Residues: CASSAGQGRLDTQYF.

The CDR3 sequence: CASSLDRAETQYF. The CDR3 DNA sequence: TGCGCCAGCAGCCTGGACAGGGCTGAGACCCAGTACTTC. This chain links TRBV5-1 with TRBJ2-5, with 8 bases fitting TRBD1. This CDR3 contains 13 residues. V lost 4 bases and J lost 5; bases outside the gene matches: 4. Germline-derived CDR1 and CDR2 are SGHRS and YFSETQ. Full variable domain (rest looked up from reference TRBV5-1 and TRBJ2-5): KAGVTQTPRYLIKTRGQQVTLSCSPISGHRSVSWYQQTPGQGLQFLFEYFSETQRNKGNFPGRFSGRQFSNSRSEMNVSTLELGDSALYLCASSLDRAETQYFGPGTRLLVL.

This clone was recorded a few times. The chain combines TRBV10-3 with TRBJ2-2; maybe TRBD1 (6 bases). Germline V CDR1 and CDR2: ENHRY, SYGVKD. This CDR3 region has 14 residues. V was shortened by 2 bases and J by 7 bases, with 11 bases between the two germline ends. Here the CDR3 reads CAISEVRGYGELFF. The CDR3 DNA follows: TGTGCCATCAGTGAGGTCAGGGGATACGGGGAGCTGTTTTTT.